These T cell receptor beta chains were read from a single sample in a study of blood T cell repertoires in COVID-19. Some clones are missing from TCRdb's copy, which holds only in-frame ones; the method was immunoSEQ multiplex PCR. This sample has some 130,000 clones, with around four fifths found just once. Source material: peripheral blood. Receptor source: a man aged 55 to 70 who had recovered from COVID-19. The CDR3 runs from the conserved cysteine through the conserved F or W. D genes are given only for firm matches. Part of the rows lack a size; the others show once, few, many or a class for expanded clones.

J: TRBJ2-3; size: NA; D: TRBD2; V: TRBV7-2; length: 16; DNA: TGTGCCAGCAGCTCCTCTCTAGCGGGGGGCCGGGATACGCAGTATTTT; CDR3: CASSSSLAGGRDTQYF
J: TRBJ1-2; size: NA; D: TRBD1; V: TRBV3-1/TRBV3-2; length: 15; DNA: TGTGCCAGCAGCCGGGACAGGGGGGCTGACTATGGCTACACCTTC; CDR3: CASSRDRGADYGYTF
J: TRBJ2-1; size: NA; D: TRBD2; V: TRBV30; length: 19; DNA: TGTGCCTGGAGTGGGTTAGCGGGCGAATATCAGGGCTCCTACAATGAGCAGTTCTTC; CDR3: CAWSGLAGEYQGSYNEQFF
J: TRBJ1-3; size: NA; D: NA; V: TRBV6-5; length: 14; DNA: TGTGCCAGCAGGGGCAGGGAAGTTGTGGACACCATATATTTT; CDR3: CASRGREVVDTIYF
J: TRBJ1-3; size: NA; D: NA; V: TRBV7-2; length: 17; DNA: TGTGCCAGCAGCTTACAGGGCAGGGGCATGGGTGGAAACACCATATATTTT; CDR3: CASSLQGRGMGGNTIYF
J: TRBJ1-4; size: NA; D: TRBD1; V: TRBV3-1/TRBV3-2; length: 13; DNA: TGTGCCAGCAGGGCAGGGGGCGAGGAAAAACTGTTTTTT; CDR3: CASRAGGEEKLFF
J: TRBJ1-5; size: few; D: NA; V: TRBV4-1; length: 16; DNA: TGCGCCAGCAGCCAAGCCCAGACAGGCCCCAATCAGCCCCAGCATTTT; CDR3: CASSQAQTGPNQPQHF
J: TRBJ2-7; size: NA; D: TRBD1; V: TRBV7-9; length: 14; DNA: TGTGCCAGCAGTTCGGACAGGGGCGGCTACGAGCAGTACTTC; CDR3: CASSSDRGGYEQYF
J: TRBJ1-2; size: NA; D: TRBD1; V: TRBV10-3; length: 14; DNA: TGTGCCATCAGTGAGGCACAGGGGAACTATGGCTACACCTTC; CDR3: CAISEAQGNYGYTF
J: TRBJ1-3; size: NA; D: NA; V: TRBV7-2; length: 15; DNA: TGTGCCAGCAGCTCCGGGTCCCTCTCTGGAAACACCATATATTTT; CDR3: CASSSGSLSGNTIYF
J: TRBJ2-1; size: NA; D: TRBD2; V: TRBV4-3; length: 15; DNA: TGCGCCAGCAGTCGACTAGCGGGGGGGCCCGATGAGCAGTTCTTC; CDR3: CASSRLAGGPDEQFF
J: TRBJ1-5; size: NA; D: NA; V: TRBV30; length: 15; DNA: TGTGCCTGGAGTATCGAGCCCGTCGGCAATCAGCCCCAGCATTTT; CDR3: CAWSIEPVGNQPQHF
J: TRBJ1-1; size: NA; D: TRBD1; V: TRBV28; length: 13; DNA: TGTGCCAGCAGTTTTGGACAGGGACTTGGAGCTTTCTTT; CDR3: CASSFGQGLGAFF
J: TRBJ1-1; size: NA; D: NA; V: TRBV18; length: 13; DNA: TGTGCCAGTTCCGACAGCGTTAACACTGAAGCTTTCTTT; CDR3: CASSDSVNTEAFF
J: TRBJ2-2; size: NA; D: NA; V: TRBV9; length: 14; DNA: TGTGCCAGCAGCTCCCGAGGTGGATCCGGGGAGCTGTTTTTT; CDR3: CASSSRGGSGELFF
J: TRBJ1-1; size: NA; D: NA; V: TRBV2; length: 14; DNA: TGTGCCAGCAGTCCGACAGTTCCTAACACTGAAGCTTTCTTT; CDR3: CASSPTVPNTEAFF
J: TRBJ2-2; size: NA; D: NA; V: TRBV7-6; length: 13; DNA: TGTGCCAGCAGCTTCCCCTTTCCCGGGGAGCTGTTTTTT; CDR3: CASSFPFPGELFF
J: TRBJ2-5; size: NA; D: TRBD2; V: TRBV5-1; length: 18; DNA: TGCGCCAGCAGCTTAAGACCGGCGGGGGGAACTTTGGAAGAGACCCAGTACTTC; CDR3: CASSLRPAGGTLEETQYF
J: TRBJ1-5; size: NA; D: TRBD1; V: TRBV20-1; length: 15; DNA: TGCAGTGCTAGTCCGGGCCAGGGGGCAACTCAGCCCCAGCATTTT; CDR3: CSASPGQGATQPQHF
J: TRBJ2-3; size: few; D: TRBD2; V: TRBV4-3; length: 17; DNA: TGCGCCAGCAGCCAAGATGTCTCTAGCGGGGGCACAGATACGCAGTATTTT; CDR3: CASSQDVSSGGTDTQYF
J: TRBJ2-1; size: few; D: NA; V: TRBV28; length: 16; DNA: TGTGCCAGCAGTACGATCCTTACAGAGTCCTACAATGAGCAGTTCTTC; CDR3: CASSTILTESYNEQFF